Shown below are 17 T cell receptor beta chains from a single sample sequenced in a study of identical twins' blood T cells. TCRdb reprocessed the 5' RACE reads via MiXCR and lists one record per CDR3 protein. The repertoire has 300,000 to 450,000 distinct CDR3 sequences, over 25% of them found once; the top ten carry roughly 5.5%. Sequenced material: PBMCs. These receptors were taken from a woman aged 18 to 55 in good health.

V is TRBV28 and J is TRBJ2-5; either TRBD1 or TRBD2 may fit D (5 bases each). The CDR3 totals 14 residues. V lost 1 base and J 7 bases, leaving 13 bases between the germline ends. CDR1 MDHEN and CDR2 SYDVKM come from the germline V gene. The CDR3, as DNA: TGTGCCAGCAGTTTATTCGGGGCCTATGGGACCCAGTACTTC. This translates into CASSLFGAYGTQYF.

This clonotype was picked up a small number of times. The chain carries TRBV5-1 and TRBJ2-3, with 7 positions matching TRBD2. The germline CDR1 and CDR2 sequences are SGHRS and YFSETQ. This CDR3 is built from 15 residues. V trimming: 0 bases; J trimming: 4 bases; junction bases outside the gene matches: 5. In DNA form, the CDR3 reads TGCGCCAGCAGCTTGGTAGGGCTAGCGGCAGATACGCAGTATTTT. Protein: CASSLVGLAADTQYF.

This chain uses TRBV5-1 with TRBJ2-1; TRBD2 agrees at 11 bases. CDR1 and CDR2 (germline): SGHRS, YFSETQ. Trimming at V came to 6 bases and at J to 0 bases, leaving 8 bases not matched to a gene. This CDR3 comprises 17 residues. CDR3 in amino acids: CASTKETSGSSYNEQFF. CDR3 nucleotide sequence: TGCGCCAGCACTAAAGAAACTAGCGGGAGCTCCTACAATGAGCAGTTCTTC.

Worth noting for this clonotype: The junction and the germline gene differ at one end; a read error may be behind it. The DNA of the CDR3 is TGCGCCAGCAGCAGGGGCAACTCCTACAAGCAGTACTTC. This translates into CASSRGNSYKQYF. V and J are TRBV5-1 and TRBJ2-7; tentatively, D is TRBD1 (5 bases). The germline CDR1 and CDR2 sequences are SGHRS and YFSETQ. The CDR3 spans 13 residues.

V usage is TRBV5-6 and J usage is TRBJ2-1; D unresolved. The CDR3 has 12 residues. Germline V CDR1 and CDR2: SGHDT, YYEEEE. V shed 3 bases and J shed 3 bases, with 4 bases lying between them. The CDR3 loop reads CASSWVYNEQFF. The CDR3 DNA reads as TGTGCCAGCAGCTGGGTCTACAATGAGCAGTTCTTC.

The sample holds a few counts of this clonotype. The genes are TRBV24-1 and TRBJ2-3; possible D gene TRBD1, 6 bases. The CDR3 spans 15 residues. CDR1 is KGHDR, CDR2 SFDVKD, per germline. The V end was cut by 0 bases, the J end by 6 bases, with 12 bases between. CDR3 loop: CATSDLHGGDDTQYF. CDR3 in DNA: TGTGCCACCAGTGATTTGCATGGGGGCGACGATACGCAGTATTTT.

This clonotype has only a few counts. V usage is TRBV20-1 and J usage is TRBJ1-3, with a weak D call TRBD1 (6 bases). The CDR3 extends over 14 amino acids. The germline CDR1 and CDR2 sequences are DFQATT and SNEGSKA (reference sequence). V lost 3 bases to trimming and J lost 4 bases, with 13 bases between them. CDR3 residues: CSASPQGTGNTIYF. Here the CDR3 DNA reads TGCAGTGCTAGCCCCCAGGGGACGGGAAACACCATATATTTT.

V usage is TRBV6-2 or TRBV6-3 and J usage is TRBJ2-1, with 8 bases lining up with TRBD1. The CDR3 spans 13 residues. V was pared by 6 bases and J by 8 bases, with 6 bases of the junction left unmatched. Germline V gene data show CDR1 as MNHEY and CDR2 as SVGEGT. CDR3 sequence reads: CASRLTGVDEQFF. Here the CDR3 DNA reads TGTGCCAGCAGATTGACAGGGGTCGATGAGCAGTTCTTC.

This clonotype turned up a few times. A clone one base away is much larger, so this may be a read error. The rearrangement uses TRBV24-1 and TRBJ2-2; possible D gene TRBD2, 5 bases. Germline V gene lookup returns CDR1 KGHDR and CDR2 SFDVKD. CDR3 size: 15 residues. The CDR3 DNA follows: TGTGCCGCCAGTGCCCCGGGATTGGACACCGGGGAGCTGTTTTTT. It codes for CAASAPGLDTGELFF.

The table lists this clonotype with a few counts. The V call is TRBV20-1, the J call TRBJ2-1, with D unresolved. V lost 3 bases, J lost 5 bases, and 20 bases lay in between. Germline CDR1 is DFQATT and CDR2 is SNEGSKA (reference sequence). The length of the CDR3 is 16 residues. The chain's CDR3 is CSARFVILPINNEQFF. CDR3 nucleotide sequence: TGCAGTGCTAGGTTCGTCATCCTACCGATCAACAATGAGCAGTTCTTC.

This clonotype was counted only a few times. The rearrangement joins TRBV7-9 to TRBJ1-5, with unresolved D. Germline lookup yields CDR1 SEHNR and CDR2 FQNEAQ (reference sequence). The germline V and J ends were trimmed by 5 bases and 2 bases, with 13 bases remaining between them. This CDR3 contains 15 residues. CDR3 bases: TGTGCCAGCAGCCCCCCTGGGGATGGCAATCAGCCCCAGCATTTT. Translating it yields CASSPPGDGNQPQHF. Variable domain in full (rest from reference TRBV7-9 and TRBJ1-5): DTGVSQNPRHKITKRGQNVTFRCDPISEHNRLYWYRQTLGQGPEFLTYFQNEAQLEKSRLLSDRFSAERPKGSFSTLEIQRTEQGDSAMYLCASSPPGDGNQPQHFGDGTRLSIL.

This clonotype was seen a handful of times. The genes are TRBV29-1 and TRBJ1-5; possibly TRBD1 for D (5 bases). The CDR3 has 17 residues. The germline CDR1 and CDR2 sequences are SQVTM and ANQGSEA. The V end lost 6 bases, the J end lost 5 bases, and 26 bases lay between the germline ends. The CDR3 spells CSVVPRSWRDDDQPQHF. CDR3 sequence (DNA): TGCAGCGTGGTCCCCCGATCTTGGCGGGACGACGATCAGCCCCAGCATTTT.

The genes are TRBV20-1 and TRBJ2-5; D gene uncertain. Trimming shortened V by 3 bases and J by 5 bases, and 7 bases separated the two germline ends. This CDR3 has 11 amino acids. Germline CDR1 and CDR2: DFQATT and SNEGSKA (reference sequence). The CDR3, as DNA: TGCAGTGCTAGCAGGCGGGAGACCCAGTACTTC. Its protein is CSASRRETQYF.

V usage is TRBV27 and J usage is TRBJ1-6; D call uncertain. Germline V gene lookup returns CDR1 MNHEY and CDR2 SMNVEV (reference sequence). This CDR3 has 17 amino acids. V was pared by 4 bases and J by 1 base, with 14 bases between. DNA for the CDR3: TGTGCCAGCAGTTCTTTATCGCGTGGGTCCTATAATTCACCCCTCCACTTT. It yields the protein CASSSLSRGSYNSPLHF.

In its sample, this clonotype was seen a few times. V is TRBV29-1 and J is TRBJ1-1; 7 bases align to TRBD1. Germline assignment: CDR1 SQVTM and CDR2 ANQGSEA. The CDR3 runs 13 residues. The V gene end was trimmed by 8 bases and the J gene end by 2 bases; junction bases not matched to a gene: 8. CDR3 nucleotide sequence: TGCAGCTCTCGGAGGGACAGAAACACTGAAGCTTTCTTT. The encoded protein is CSSRRDRNTEAFF.

The rearrangement links TRBV12-3 or TRBV12-4 to TRBJ2-3; 7 bases map to TRBD1. There are 15 residues in the CDR3. The V and J ends lost 2 bases and 1 base, in that order; junction bases with no gene match: 3. The CDR3 sequence is CASSLLGQRTDTQYF. The CDR3 bases are TGTGCCAGCAGTTTATTGGGACAGCGCACAGATACGCAGTATTTT.

This clonotype was seen a few times. The chain uses TRBV29-1 and TRBJ1-1; D gene uncertain. The CDR3 is 13 amino acids. Germline CDR1 reads SQVTM; CDR2 reads ANQGSEA. V was cut by 7 bases and J by 4 bases, with 16 bases left in between. The CDR3 coding sequence is TGCAGCGCTACTAAACTGGGAGGCACTGAAGCTTTCTTT. Amino acids: CSATKLGGTEAFF.